This TCR beta chain was recorded in a study of shared clonotypes between healthy human individuals. Whole-study results and caveats: Across a handful of donors, naive CD4 shared around 5%, naive CD8 more than 3%, memory CD4 less than 2.5%, memory CD8 0.4%. As a rule, naive subsets had a larger estimated richness than memory subsets. Only blood was sampled, and tissue TCR repertoires likely differ from blood ones.

The assay was immunoSEQ multiplex PCR, and TCRdb's table has in-frame clones only and misses some. Of about 770,000 clones listed, 55% to 80% are singletons. On this clone itself: Its cognate antigen is unknown. Other DNA sequences within the sample encode an identical CDR3.

Germline V CDR1 and CDR2: SGHAT, FQNNGV. This CDR3 is 15 amino acids long. Trimming removed 3 bases from V and 2 bases from J; junction bases left unmatched: 4. The chain uses TRBV11-2 and TRBJ2-3; TRBD2 agrees at 8 bases. The material sequenced was memory CD4+ T cells sorted from blood. Subset here: CD45RA-negative fraction. The origin of this receptor is a woman aged 30 to 39 in good health. The CDR3, as DNA: TGTGCCAGCAGCTTTCGGGAGGGCCCCACAGATACGCAGTATTTT. Encoded protein: CASSFREGPTDTQYF.